This T cell receptor beta chain was recorded in a study of blood T cells in healthy people across ages. Study-level findings and limits: Per million T cells, TCR beta diversity dropped roughly linearly as age increased.

This clonotype was recorded a few times. As yet, its antigen is unknown. In germline, CDR1 is DFQATT, CDR2 SNEGSKA (reference sequence). The ends lost 5 bases at V and 0 bases at J; junction bases unmatched: 7. This CDR3 spans 15 amino acids. Primed by a sample-barcoded 5' primer and a J-beta primer mix, a second PCR proceeded for roughly 7 to 11 cycles. MiXCR was run by TCRdb on the 5' RACE reads, yielding one entry per CDR3 protein. The sample yields about 1.8 million distinct CDR3 sequences, around 50% seen once. The receptor was isolated from a woman in her forties in good health. Sequencing was done on a sample of blood. The chain combines TRBV20-1 with TRBJ1-2; 9 bases agree with TRBD1. CDR3 protein: CSASRQGVSNYGYTF. CDR3 DNA sequence: TGCAGTGCTTCCAGACAGGGGGTATCTAACTATGGCTACACCTTC.